These 22 T cell receptor beta chains were sequenced from one sample in a study of blood T cell repertoires in COVID-19. Repertoires were generated with immunoSEQ multiplex PCR, while TCRdb's copy carries only in-frame clones and drops some. Here the sample spans fewer than 350,000 clones, roughly 90% being singletons. Sequenced material: PBMCs or T cells enriched from blood (not recorded which). The receptors were gathered from a man aged 55 to 70 who had recovered from COVID-19.

V and J are TRBV18 and TRBJ2-7; D call uncertain. Germline V lookup: CDR1 KGHSH, CDR2 LQKENI. V was pared by 2 bases and J by 2 bases, with 13 bases between. The CDR3 has 15 amino acids. The CDR3: CASSPGVDGAYEQYF. The DNA of the CDR3 is TGTGCCAGCTCACCAGGTGTCGACGGAGCCTACGAGCAGTACTTC. Full variable domain (outside the CDR3, taken from reference TRBV18 and TRBJ2-7): NAGVMQNPRHLVRRRGQEARLRCSPMKGHSHVYWYRQLPEEGLKFMVYLQKENIIDESGMPKERFSAEFPKEGPSILRIQQVVRGDSAAYFCASSPGVDGAYEQYFGPGTRLTVT.

The genes are TRBV6-5 and TRBJ2-2, with 8 bases fitting TRBD1. Germline V gene data show CDR1 as MNHEY and CDR2 as SVGAGI. The CDR3 sequence is 14 residues long. After removal of 3 bases from V and 6 bases from J, the junction contained 3 bases not matched to a gene. The CDR3 sequence: CASSYQGAPGELFF. The CDR3 coding sequence is TGTGCCAGCAGTTATCAGGGGGCCCCCGGGGAGCTGTTTTTT.

The chain joins TRBV5-8 to TRBJ1-1, with a possible D match to TRBD1 (6 bases). Germline V gene lookup returns CDR1 SGHTS and CDR2 YDEGEE. This CDR3 has 14 residues. The V end was cut by 0 bases, the J end by 3 bases, with 9 bases between. The CDR3 sequence is CASSLAQGYTEAFF. CDR3 in DNA: TGTGCCAGCAGCTTGGCGCAGGGGTACACTGAAGCTTTCTTT.

J is TRBJ1-2 and V is TRBV2; D is perhaps TRBD1 (6 bases). The CDR3 runs to 12 residues. Trimming left V 3 bases short and J 5 bases short, with 7 bases between. CDR1 and CDR2 from the germline V gene are SNHLY and FYNNEI. The CDR3 is CASSETGYGYTF. CDR3 nucleotides: TGTGCCAGCAGTGAGACAGGTTATGGCTACACCTTC.

The chain carries TRBV5-1 and TRBJ1-6, with D perhaps matching TRBD1 (6 bases). CDR1 is SGHRS, CDR2 YFSETQ, per germline. Trimming removed 0 bases from V and 6 bases from J, with 16 bases in between. CDR3 length: 17 amino acids. CDR3 loop: CASSLGDYREINSPLHF. Written as DNA, the CDR3 is TGCGCCAGCAGCTTGGGAGATTACAGGGAAATTAATTCACCCCTCCACTTT.

V and J are TRBV5-1 and TRBJ1-1; D is ambiguous. The germline gives CDR1 SGHRS, CDR2 YFSETQ. The CDR3 is 13 amino acids. The ends were cut back, 5 bases at V and 7 bases at J, with 15 bases in the middle. For the CDR3, the DNA is TGCGCCAGCAGTACAGACCAAAATTTTGAAGCTTTCTTT. Its protein is CASSTDQNFEAFF.

In its sample, this clone was seen once. V gene TRBV5-1 combines with J gene TRBJ1-1; possibly TRBD1 for D (5 bases). CDR1 and CDR2 (germline): SGHRS, YFSETQ. V lost 0 bases, J lost 3 bases, and 12 bases lay in between. The CDR3 consists of 15 residues. CDR3 sequence reads: CASSLGWGSDTEAFF. The CDR3 nucleotides read TGCGCCAGCAGCTTGGGGTGGGGCTCTGACACTGAAGCTTTCTTT.

The rearrangement joins TRBV5-4 to TRBJ2-3, with 12 bases identical to TRBD1. Trimming cost V 3 bases and J 4 bases; bases outside gene matches: 12. CDR3 length equals 18 residues. The germline CDR1 and CDR2 sequences are SGHNT and YYREEE (reference sequence). In DNA, the CDR3 is TGTGCCAGCAGCTACGTCCCGGGACAGGGGGCGAGGCCAGATACGCAGTATTTT. It encodes CASSYVPGQGARPDTQYF.

The chain has TRBV10-3 and TRBJ1-6; D is unclear. With 9 bases removed from V and 6 bases from J, the gap between germline ends came to 9 bases. CDR1 and CDR2 from the germline V gene are ENHRY and SYGVKD. This CDR3 comprises 12 residues. CDR3 sequence (DNA): TGTGCCATTAGACAAGTTAATTCACCCCTCCACTTT. This sequence encodes CAIRQVNSPLHF.

V and J are TRBV27 and TRBJ2-7; 10 positions agree with TRBD2. V shed 9 bases and J 2 bases; nucleotides not matched to a gene: 7. Germline CDR1 reads MNHEY; CDR2 reads SMNVEV (reference sequence). The CDR3 consists of 14 residues. CDR3 nucleotide sequence: TGTGCCAGTACGCGGACTAGCGGAACCTACGAGCAGTACTTC. Translating gives CASTRTSGTYEQYF.

This chain joins TRBV3-1 (or the pseudogene TRBV3-2) and TRBJ2-3; 7 bases map to TRBD1. The germline CDR1 and CDR2 sequences are LGHDT and YNNKEL (reference sequence). Trimming removed 8 bases from V and 3 bases from J; junction bases left unmatched: 8. This CDR3 spans 14 amino acids. CDR3 protein: CASSRQGQTDTQYF. DNA for the CDR3: TGTGCCAGCTCCCGACAGGGACAGACAGATACGCAGTATTTT.

This chain connects TRBV18 to TRBJ2-7; 8 nucleotides match TRBD1. CDR1 and CDR2 from the germline V gene are KGHSH and LQKENI. The V gene end was trimmed by 3 bases and the J gene end by 6 bases; junction bases not matched to a gene: 7. The CDR3 extends over 14 amino acids. The CDR3 here is CASSPSRTGTEQYF. CDR3 coding DNA: TGTGCCAGCTCACCGTCCCGGACAGGGACCGAGCAGTACTTC.

This chain connects TRBV5-1 to TRBJ2-3; 11 positions match TRBD2. Trimming took 4 bases from V and 4 from J; bases not matched to a gene: 8. The CDR3 has 16 amino acids. Germline V gene sequence: CDR1 SGHRS, CDR2 YFSETQ. The DNA of the CDR3 is TGCGCCAGCAGCACCGGGACTAGCGGAAGAGCAGATACGCAGTATTTT. It translates to CASSTGTSGRADTQYF.

This chain links TRBV30 with TRBJ2-2; D might be TRBD1 (5 bases). The CDR3 is 14 residues long. The germline V gene has CDR1 GTSNPN and CDR2 SVGIG (reference sequence). Trimming took off 3 bases at V and 0 bases at J, with 8 bases between the two ends. CDR3 sequence (DNA): TGTGCCTGGAGCCAGGGCCCGAACACCGGGGAGCTGTTTTTT. Its translation is CAWSQGPNTGELFF. Based on the CDR3 plus reference TRBV30 and TRBJ2-2, the full variable domain is SQTIHQWPATLVQPVGSPLSLECTVEGTSNPNLYWYRQAAGRGLQLLFYSVGIGQISSEVPQNLSASRPQDRQFILSSKKLLLSDSGFYLCAWSQGPNTGELFFGEGSRLTVL.

The rearrangement joins TRBV7-9 to TRBJ2-6; D gene ambiguous. Deletions cut 8 bases from V and 1 base from J, with 6 bases between. The CDR3 runs 13 residues. Germline CDR1 and CDR2: SEHNR and FQNEAQ (reference sequence). CDR3 sequence reads: CASGLSGANVLTF. CDR3 coding DNA: TGTGCCAGCGGGCTGTCTGGGGCCAACGTCCTGACTTTC.

The chain joins TRBV6-5 to TRBJ1-2; 9 bases align to TRBD1. The CDR3 runs 15 residues. Germline loops: CDR1 MNHEY, CDR2 SVGAGI. V lost 2 bases, J lost 5 bases, and 6 bases stayed unmatched. This CDR3 is CASSYQIGTGYGYTF. The CDR3 DNA follows: TGTGCCAGCAGTTACCAGATCGGGACAGGGTATGGCTACACCTTC.

This chain joins TRBV6-5 and TRBJ1-4; D is unresolved. CDR3 length: 15 amino acids. V lost 0 bases, J lost 4 bases, and 9 bases lay in between. Germline CDR1 reads MNHEY; CDR2 reads SVGAGI. CDR3 bases: TGTGCCAGCAGTTACTCCCGAGGAAGTAATGAAAAACTGTTTTTT. Residues: CASSYSRGSNEKLFF.

The V gene is TRBV2, the J gene TRBJ2-5; D unresolved. The V gene's germline CDR1 is SNHLY and CDR2 FYNNEI. The V end was cut by 5 bases, the J end by 4 bases, with 5 bases between. The CDR3 runs to 11 residues. In DNA form, the CDR3 reads TGTGCCAGCAGTTTATTAGAGACCCAGTACTTC. This translates into CASSLLETQYF.

The V gene is TRBV7-9, the J gene TRBJ1-2, with 7 positions matching TRBD1. Looked up from germline, CDR1 is SEHNR and CDR2 is FQNEAQ (reference sequence). The J segment lost 4 bases and the V segment lost 1 base, leaving 0 bases of the junction unmatched. The CDR3 loop spans 13 amino acids. CDR3 in amino acids: CASSLGDSYGYTF. CDR3 nucleotides: TGTGCCAGCAGCTTAGGGGACAGCTATGGCTACACCTTC.

The chain combines TRBV19 with TRBJ1-3, with D possibly being TRBD1 (6 bases). The V gene's germline CDR1 is LNHDA and CDR2 SQIVND (reference sequence). This CDR3 is 16 amino acids long. Between the trimmed V and J ends, which lost 5 bases and 7 bases, there was a span of 21 bases. The CDR3 bases are TGTGCCAGTAGTCCCCAGAGGGGGATCACCGGGAACACCATATATTTT. Translating gives CASSPQRGITGNTIYF.

The rearrangement joins TRBV7-3 to TRBJ2-2; 10 bases map to TRBD2. In germline, CDR1 is SGHTA, CDR2 FQGTGA. V lost 2 bases and J lost 7; bases outside the gene matches: 4. The CDR3 has 15 amino acids. Here the CDR3 DNA reads TGTGCCAGCAGCTTACTAGCGGGAGATGTCGGGGAGCTGTTTTTT. Residues: CASSLLAGDVGELFF. Supplemented by reference TRBV7-3 and TRBJ2-2, the full variable domain reads GAGVSQTPSNKVTEKGKYVELRCDPISGHTALYWYRQSLGQGPEFLIYFQGTGAADDSGLPNDRFFAVRPEGSVSTLKIQRTERGDSAVYLCASSLLAGDVGELFFGEGSRLTVL.

The chain is built from TRBV28 and TRBJ2-1; 10 bases agree with TRBD2. The germline V gene encodes CDR1 MDHEN and CDR2 SYDVKM. This CDR3 comprises 16 residues. V lost 2 bases, J lost 5 bases, and 6 bases stayed unmatched. The CDR3 DNA reads TGTGCCAGCAGTTTAGCGGGACTAGCGTATAACAATGAGCAGTTCTTC. Its protein is CASSLAGLAYNNEQFF.